One TCR beta chain is described in this entry. This sample is part of a study of blood T cell repertoires in COVID-19. Per the original data handling: Amplification with reference gene primers provided the estimates of nucleated cell counts. Clones were sequenced by immunoSEQ multiplex PCR, and TCRdb holds only the in-frame ones, with some missing. That table supplies the V and J calls and clone size; D and trimming were determined from the DNA. This sample has some 130,000 clones; roughly 80% occur once, and the top ten carry over 15%. V lost 1 base, J lost 11 bases, and 8 bases stayed unmatched. Germline CDR1 is MGHRA and CDR2 is YSYEKL. The CDR3 length is 15 residues. The study drew participants aged about 18 to 90 years from 20 to 30 US areas. The recovered donors of Cohort 3 showed two negative PCRs, clearance, or symptom resolution.

The TCR originated in a man between 25 and 39 years old who had recovered from COVID-19. The rearrangement links TRBV4-1 to TRBJ1-6; 7 bases align to TRBD1. The sample was PBMCs or T cells enriched from blood (not recorded which). CDR3 nucleotides: TGCGCCAGCAGCCAAGGACAGGGAAGTTTGCCACCCCTCCACTTT. This encodes CASSQGQGSLPPLHF.